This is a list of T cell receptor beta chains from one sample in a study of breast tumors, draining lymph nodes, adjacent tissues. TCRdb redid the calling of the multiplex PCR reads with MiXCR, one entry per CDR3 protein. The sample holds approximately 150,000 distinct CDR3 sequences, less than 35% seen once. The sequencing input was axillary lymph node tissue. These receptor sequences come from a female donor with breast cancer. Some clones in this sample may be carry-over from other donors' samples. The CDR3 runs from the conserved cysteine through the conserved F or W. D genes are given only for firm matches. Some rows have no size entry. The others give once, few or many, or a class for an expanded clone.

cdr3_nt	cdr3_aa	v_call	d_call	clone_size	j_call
TGCGCCAGCAGTGAGCGACCCGTCACCCGGGGGGCAGGCAATGAGCAGTTCTTC	CASSERPVTRGAGNEQFF	TRBV10-1	-	few	TRBJ2-1
TGTGCCAGCTCACCGCAGGGAACTGGAAACACCATATATTTT	CASSPQGTGNTIYF	TRBV18	-	many	TRBJ1-3
TGTGCCAGCAGCTTCACCCCAGATCAGCCCCAGCATTTT	CASSFTPDQPQHF	TRBV13	-	many	TRBJ1-5
TGTGCCAGTAGTTCCCGACAGGGGGTAGGCTTCGATCAGCCCCAGCATTTT	CASSSRQGVGFDQPQHF	TRBV19	TRBD1	many	TRBJ1-5
TGCAGTGCTAGAAGCGGTCTTCCCGGCCGCGAGGATACGCAGTATTTT	CSARSGLPGREDTQYF	TRBV20-1	-	many	TRBJ2-3
TGTGCCAGCACTATCCCGACTAGCTATGGCTACACCTTC	CASTIPTSYGYTF	TRBV2	-	-	TRBJ1-2
TGTGCCAGCAGCCAAACTAGCGGGGGCCGATCGGCCCAGTACTTC	CASSQTSGGRSAQYF	TRBV14	TRBD2	many	TRBJ2-5
TGCAGTGCTGGGACAGGGAGGGGATGTCAGCCCCAGCATTTT	CSAGTGRGCQPQHF	TRBV20-1	TRBD1	-	TRBJ1-5
TGTGCCAGCAGTAAAACACAGGGGTACGCTGAAGCTTTCTTT	CASSKTQGYAEAFF	TRBV12-3/TRBV12-4	TRBD1	-	TRBJ1-1
TGTGCCAGCAGCCAAGAGACTAGCGGGCCCAATGAGCAGTTCTTC	CASSQETSGPNEQFF	TRBV4-2	TRBD2	many	TRBJ2-1
TGTGCCAGCAGTCGGACTAGCGGGGGGCCGTCCTACGAGCAGTACTTC	CASSRTSGGPSYEQYF	TRBV12-3/TRBV12-4	TRBD2	-	TRBJ2-7
TGTGCCATCAGTGAAGGCAGGGTATCATTTGGCTACACCTTC	CAISEGRVSFGYTF	TRBV10-3	-	many	TRBJ1-2
TGTGCCAGCTCACTCTTTGCCGGGGGCGAGTACGAGCAGTACTTC	CASSLFAGGEYEQYF	TRBV18	-	many	TRBJ2-7
TGCGCCAGCAGCCAAGGTTTGTTTACATCAAACACTGAAGCTTTCTTT	CASSQGLFTSNTEAFF	TRBV4-1	-	-	TRBJ1-1
TGCAGCGTTGGGACCTCTCGGGAAAAACTGTTTTTT	CSVGTSREKLFF	TRBV29-1	-	many	TRBJ1-4
TGTGCCAGCAGCTTAAAGGGCACTGAAGCTTTCTTT	CASSLKGTEAFF	TRBV7-8	-	-	TRBJ1-1
TGTGCCAGCAGCTACGTGACAGGGGAAGCTTTCTTT	CASSYVTGEAFF	TRBV7-9	TRBD1	many	TRBJ1-1
TGCGCCAGCAGGCCTAGCGGCTCCTACGAGCAGTACTTC	CASRPSGSYEQYF	TRBV5-1	TRBD2	few	TRBJ2-7
TGTGCCAGCAGCCCCAGAGGGCTTGGGCAAGAGACCCAGCATTTT	CASSPRGLGQETQHF	TRBV11-1	-	-	TRBJ1-5
TGTGCCAGCAGCCGACGCGGGACAGGAGGATACGAGCAGTACTTC	CASSRRGTGGYEQYF	TRBV5-8	TRBD1	many	TRBJ2-7
TGTGCCAGCAGCCCCTCCCCGGGGGGGCTCCAAGAGACCCAGTACTTC	CASSPSPGGLQETQYF	TRBV7-8	TRBD2	many	TRBJ2-5
TGTGCCAGCAGTGATACATACACTGGGGCCAACGTCCTGACTTTC	CASSDTYTGANVLTF	TRBV2	-	-	TRBJ2-6
TGTGCCAGCAGTTACGAACGCCTTCGACTAGCGGGGGGCGGAGAGACCCAGTACTTT	CASSYERLRLAGGGETQYF	TRBV6-5	TRBD2	-	TRBJ2-5
TGTGCCAGCAGCTTCCAGGCGAACACCGGGGAGCTGTTTTTT	CASSFQANTGELFF	TRBV5-8	-	many	TRBJ2-2
TGTGCCAGCAGCCAAAGTAGCGGGGGGCAGACCCAGTACTTC	CASSQSSGGQTQYF	TRBV3-1	TRBD2	-	TRBJ2-5
TGTGCCAGCAGCTTAGGGGACCGGGACCCCCTCTACGAGCAGTACTTC	CASSLGDRDPLYEQYF	TRBV9	-	-	TRBJ2-7
TGTGCCAGCAGCTTCCAGGGACGGAACACTGAAGCTTTCTTT	CASSFQGRNTEAFF	TRBV5-4	-	few	TRBJ1-1
TGTGCCAGCAGGGCGGGACAGGGCACCTACAATGAGCAGTTCTTC	CASRAGQGTYNEQFF	TRBV5-4	TRBD1	many	TRBJ2-1
TGTGCCAGCAGTTTATTTCCCCTAGGACGGAGGGTACGCAATCAGCCCCAGCATTTT	CASSLFPLGRRVRNQPQHF	TRBV28	-	-	TRBJ1-5
TGCAGCGTTGTAGTCCAGGCAAGCTCCTACGAGCAGTACTTC	CSVVVQASSYEQYF	TRBV29-1	-	many	TRBJ2-7
TGTGCCAGTAGCCGACTGAGGGATTCACCCCTCCACTTT	CASSRLRDSPLHF	TRBV19	-	many	TRBJ1-6
TGTGCCAGCAGGTACCGACAGGGGAATAGTTGCACAGATACGCAGTATTTT	CASRYRQGNSCTDTQYF	TRBV3-2	-	many	TRBJ2-3